The T cell receptor (beta chain) under discussion was sequenced for a study of blood T cell repertoires in COVID-19. Turning to the study itself: The origin of the acute and convalescent COVID-19 samples was the United States, Italy and Spain.

From germline, CDR1 is SGHVS and CDR2 FQNEAQ. The length of the CDR3 is 14 residues. V shed 4 bases and J shed 2 bases, with 9 bases lying between them. TCRdb's table, derived via immunoSEQ multiplex PCR, lists solely in-frame clones and lacks some. The sample shows 110,000 to 150,000 clones, 70% to 90% of them seen only once. The sequencing sample was made of peripheral blood. This sequence was found in an older woman with acute or convalescent COVID-19. This rearrangement joins TRBV7-8 to TRBJ1-3; D is perhaps TRBD1 (5 bases). CDR3 protein: CASSSGRAGNTIYF. The CDR3 coding sequence is TGTGCCAGCAGCTCAGGGAGGGCTGGAAACACCATATATTTT. The whole variable domain, remainder taken from reference TRBV7-8 and TRBJ1-3, is GAGVSQSPRYKVAKRGQDVALRCDPISGHVSLFWYQQALGQGPEFLTYFQNEAQLDKSGLPSDRFFAERPEGSVSTLKIQRTQQEDSAVYLCASSSGRAGNTIYFGEGSWLTVV.